This T cell receptor (beta chain) originates from a study of identical twins. The study's findings and limits: Out-of-frame TCR alpha sharing in monozygotic twins exceeded recombination model predictions. Weaker excess sharing between twins was seen in beta out-of-frame sequences.

Via MiXCR, TCRdb re-called the 5' RACE reads, giving one row per CDR3 protein. The sample includes about 530,000 distinct CDR3 sequences, over 12% of them seen just once. CDR3 size: 16 residues. Trimming removed 7 bases from V and 8 bases from J; junction bases left unmatched: 15. Germline V gene sequence: CDR1 DFQATT, CDR2 SNEGSKA (reference sequence). This clonotype was detected only a few times. Its antigen is unknown. The sample was also reused in another study, on yellow fever vaccine responses in identical twins.

Material: CD4+ T cells sorted from blood. The receptor comes from a woman younger than 35 in good health. The genes are TRBV20-1 and TRBJ2-1; 12 bases align to TRBD2. In nucleotides, the CDR3 is TGCAGTGTCCGAAAAATTCTAGCGGGGGGGCGGCATGAGCAGTTCTTC. Its translation is CSVRKILAGGRHEQFF.